This TCR beta chain was recorded in a study of siplizumab effects on memory and regulatory T cells. This CDR3 is built from 14 residues. Trimming removed 0 bases from V and 2 bases from J, with 8 bases in between. Germline loops: CDR1 LNHDA, CDR2 SQIVND (reference sequence). Data came from immunoSEQ multiplex PCR; TCRdb stores just in-frame clones and leaves some out. The sample yields some 120,000 clones, approximately 94% seen once. On this clone: Its antigen is unknown.

Study-level findings and limits: Phenotypic classification as naive or memory proved unattainable for roughly 75-96% of proliferating CD4+ or CD8+ clones. Mappable alloreactive CD4+ clones averaged approximately 69% Treg-derived with siplizumab versus approximately 25% in controls. Memory T cells appeared less diverse than naive cells, which seemed to contribute substantially to alloresponse.

This sequence originates from a human donor in good health. The chain employs TRBV19 and TRBJ2-7; D is possibly TRBD1 (6 bases). Sequenced input: non-Treg CD4+ T cells sorted from blood. The CDR3 loop reads CASSIDRGTYEQYF. The DNA of the CDR3 is TGTGCCAGTAGTATAGACAGGGGAACCTACGAGCAGTACTTC.